These T cell receptor beta chains were read from a single sample in a study of blood T cell repertoires in COVID-19. TCRdb's copy holds only in-frame clones and misses some; the assay was immunoSEQ multiplex PCR. The sample shows over 150,000 clones, over 80% of them seen only once. Input material: peripheral blood. The receptors were gathered from an elderly woman with active or convalescent COVID-19. Both conserved end residues are part of each CDR3. D genes are given only for firm matches. Clone size appears in some rows only: once, few, many, or a class for an expanded clone.

j_call,cdr3_length,clone_size,d_call,v_call,cdr3_aa,cdr3_nt
TRBJ1-2,15,few,-,TRBV5-4,CASSLSRLQTVGYTF,TGTGCCAGCAGCTTGTCCAGACTGCAAACGGTTGGCTACACCTTC
TRBJ2-4,16,-,TRBD1,TRBV6-1,CASSEATGVDKNIQYF,TGTGCCAGCAGTGAAGCGACAGGGGTGGACAAAAACATTCAGTACTTC
TRBJ1-1,15,-,TRBD1,TRBV6-5,CASSYEGAGNTEAFF,TGTGCCAGCAGTTACGAGGGGGCTGGGAACACTGAAGCTTTCTTT
TRBJ1-2,13,-,-,TRBV30,CAWSVRPGGGYTF,TGTGCCTGGAGTGTACGCCCCGGGGGTGGCTACACCTTC
TRBJ1-4,16,-,-,TRBV9,CASSVALGTGIEKLFF,TGTGCCAGCAGCGTAGCGTTGGGGACTGGAATTGAAAAACTGTTTTTT
TRBJ2-1,16,-,-,TRBV27,CASVSRFGSSYNEQFF,TGTGCCAGCGTATCCCGGTTCGGGAGCTCCTACAATGAGCAGTTCTTC
TRBJ1-1,16,-,-,TRBV7-9,CASSLAGGRPNTEAFF,TGTGCCAGCAGCTTAGCAGGGGGACGGCCTAACACTGAAGCTTTCTTT
TRBJ2-7,14,-,-,TRBV6-2/TRBV6-3,CASSAGTSLYAQYF,TGTGCCAGCAGCGCCGGGACAAGTTTGTACGCGCAGTACTTC
TRBJ2-7,18,-,TRBD2,TRBV7-6,CASSLALSGGLSSYEQYF,TGTGCCAGCAGCTTAGCGCTTAGCGGGGGCTTGAGCTCCTACGAGCAGTACTTC
TRBJ2-5,14,few,-,TRBV6-6,CASSYAEIQETQYF,TGTGCCAGCAGTTACGCGGAAATTCAAGAGACCCAGTACTTC
TRBJ2-7,17,-,TRBD2,TRBV2,CASAGLAGGYGVREQYF,TGTGCCAGCGCTGGACTAGCGGGGGGGTACGGGGTCCGCGAGCAGTACTTC
TRBJ1-6,15,-,TRBD1,TRBV6-5,CASSLTGTGGTALHF,TGTGCCAGCAGCCTTACCGGGACAGGGGGGACGGCCCTCCACTTT
TRBJ1-4,18,-,TRBD1,TRBV11-2,CASSARQGWGSTNEKLFF,TGTGCCAGCAGCGCCCGACAGGGTTGGGGGTCTACTAATGAAAAACTGTTTTTT
TRBJ2-5,14,-,TRBD2,TRBV7-9,CASSLRASGETQYF,TGTGCCAGCAGCTTAAGGGCTAGCGGGGAGACCCAGTACTTC
TRBJ1-2,15,-,-,TRBV4-2,CASSQDPNQGYGYTF,TGTGCCAGCAGCCAAGATCCGAATCAGGGTTATGGCTACACCTTC
TRBJ2-5,14,few,-,TRBV11-3,CASSPGGGAETQYF,TGTGCCAGCAGCCCTGGAGGGGGGGCAGAGACCCAGTACTTC
TRBJ2-1,13,-,TRBD1,TRBV11-2,CASSPGRTGEQFF,TGTGCCAGCAGCCCAGGACGGACAGGAGAGCAGTTCTTC
TRBJ1-4,14,-,-,TRBV5-1,CASSPDPGKEKLFF,TGCGCCAGCAGCCCAGACCCGGGGAAAGAAAAACTGTTTTTT
TRBJ2-5,13,-,-,TRBV27,CASSLNGRETQYF,TGTGCCAGCAGTTTAAACGGGAGAGAGACCCAGTACTTC
TRBJ2-4,17,-,-,TRBV9,CASSVGYSSLAKNIQYF,TGTGCCAGCAGCGTAGGATACTCGAGCTTAGCCAAAAACATTCAGTACTTC
TRBJ2-7,14,few,-,TRBV6-5,CASSRGEQSYEQYF,TGTGCCAGCAGCAGGGGGGAACAGAGCTACGAGCAGTACTTC
TRBJ2-1,16,-,-,TRBV2,CASSSYPTFSYNEQFF,TGTGCCAGCAGCTCTTACCCGACTTTTTCCTACAATGAGCAGTTCTTC
TRBJ1-3,16,-,TRBD1,TRBV5-1,CASSLEGQGGGNTIYF,TGCGCCAGCAGCTTGGAAGGACAGGGAGGCGGAAACACCATATATTTT
TRBJ2-7,13,many,-,TRBV3-1/TRBV3-2,CASSQAGADQQYF,TGTGCCAGCAGCCAAGCGGGAGCAGATCAGCAGTACTTC
TRBJ1-1,13,-,-,TRBV6-5,CASSTQQEISAFF,TGTGCCAGCAGTACCCAACAGGAAATTTCGGCTTTCTTT
TRBJ1-3,16,-,-,TRBV5-4,CASSFSEGNSGNTIYF,TGTGCCAGCAGCTTCTCCGAGGGAAACTCTGGAAACACCATATATTTT
TRBJ1-6,15,-,-,TRBV30,CAWTAAGLTNSPLHF,TGTGCCTGGACCGCTGCGGGGCTGACTAATTCACCCCTCCACTTT
TRBJ1-4,14,-,-,TRBV5-1,CASSPVRGNEKLFF,TGCGCCAGCAGCCCGGTGCGCGGGAATGAAAAACTGTTTTTT
TRBJ1-6,17,-,TRBD1,TRBV9,CASSVGRGNLYNSPLHF,TGTGCCAGCAGCGTAGGCAGGGGGAACCTTTATAATTCACCCCTCCACTTT
TRBJ2-2,15,few,TRBD2,TRBV2,CASNQGLAGTGELFF,TGTGCCAGCAACCAGGGACTAGCGGGCACCGGGGAGCTGTTTTTT
TRBJ1-5,16,-,-,TRBV7-8,CASSLTGFYSNQPQHF,TGTGCCAGCAGCCTAACGGGGTTCTATAGCAATCAGCCCCAGCATTTT
TRBJ1-2,13,-,-,TRBV6-6,CASSYSTGGGYTF,TGTGCCAGCAGTTACTCGACCGGGGGTGGCTACACCTTC
TRBJ1-1,13,-,-,TRBV10-1,CASSYGRNTEAFF,TGCGCCAGCAGTTACGGTCGGAACACTGAAGCTTTCTTT
TRBJ1-5,14,-,-,TRBV21-1,CASLGGSGNQPQHF,TGTGCCAGCCTAGGAGGAAGCGGCAATCAGCCCCAGCATTTT
TRBJ2-2,16,once,TRBD1,TRBV6-2/TRBV6-3,CASSVDRGTNTGELFF,TGTGCCAGCAGTGTTGACAGGGGGACGAACACCGGGGAGCTGTTTTTT
TRBJ1-1,18,-,TRBD1,TRBV11-2,CASSLILLDRRQNTEAFF,TGTGCCAGCAGCTTAATCCTCCTGGACAGGCGGCAAAACACTGAAGCTTTCTTT
TRBJ1-1,14,once,-,TRBV10-3,CAISDFGGSTEAFF,TGTGCCATCAGTGATTTTGGAGGGAGTACTGAAGCTTTCTTT
TRBJ2-2,11,-,-,TRBV30,CAWAAPGELFF,TGTGCCTGGGCAGCGCCCGGGGAGCTGTTTTTT
TRBJ2-7,11,-,-,TRBV25-1,CASSLTYEQYF,TGTGCCAGCAGCCTTACATACGAGCAGTACTTC
TRBJ1-1,14,-,-,TRBV9,CASSVGGSNTEAFF,TGTGCCAGCAGCGTAGGGGGCTCGAACACTGAAGCTTTCTTT
TRBJ1-2,15,once,TRBD1,TRBV5-1,CASSSTGGGGYGYTF,TGCGCCAGCAGCTCGACAGGGGGCGGGGGCTATGGCTACACCTTC
TRBJ2-4,12,-,-,TRBV19,CASRDIQNIQYF,TGTGCCAGTCGGGACATCCAAAACATTCAGTACTTC
TRBJ1-5,17,-,-,TRBV7-2,CASSLNERGLGNQPQHF,TGTGCCAGCAGCTTAAATGAAAGGGGCCTTGGCAATCAGCCCCAGCATTTT
TRBJ1-1,15,-,TRBD1,TRBV29-1,CSVARDRGLNTEAFF,TGCAGCGTTGCTAGAGACAGGGGTCTGAACACTGAAGCTTTCTTT
TRBJ1-3,17,once,TRBD1,TRBV4-1,CASSQAWDRLAGNTIYF,TGCGCCAGCAGCCAAGCCTGGGACAGGTTGGCTGGAAACACCATATATTTT
TRBJ1-2,15,-,TRBD1,TRBV29-1,CSVKGWGTGNYGYTF,TGCAGCGTCAAGGGGTGGGGGACAGGAAACTATGGCTACACCTTC
TRBJ2-6,12,-,-,TRBV3-1/TRBV3-2,CASSLGPNVLTF,TGTGCCAGCAGCCTTGGGCCCAACGTCCTGACTTTC